The rows below give T cell receptor beta chains drawn from one sample of a study of human T cells and chemical hapten exposure. TCRdb independently ran MiXCR on the RACE reads; one entry per CDR3 protein. The top ten hold 7.5% to 9% of the sample, which has 340,000 or so distinct CDR3 sequences, around 7% seen once. Sequencing was performed on whole blood, taken in connection with sensitization to the hapten diphenylcyclopropenone (DPC). The receptors originated from a young woman with alopecia areata. Some clones in this sample may be carry-over from other donors' samples. CDR3s leave out the opening cysteine and the closing phenylalanine or tryptophan. D genes are given only for firm matches.

v_gene: TRBV14
d_gene: NA
j_gene: TRBJ2-3
CDR3aa: ASSQDRQDTQY

v_gene: TRBV5-1
d_gene: NA
j_gene: TRBJ2-6
CDR3aa: ASSLGTGYRANVLT

v_gene: TRBV20-1
d_gene: NA
j_gene: TRBJ2-3
CDR3aa: SARNVRASTDTQY

v_gene: TRBV15
d_gene: NA
j_gene: TRBJ2-3
CDR3aa: ATSTASPNTQY

v_gene: TRBV7-8
d_gene: NA
j_gene: TRBJ1-4
CDR3aa: ASSLYGEKLF

v_gene: TRBV5-4
d_gene: NA
j_gene: TRBJ1-3
CDR3aa: ASRSGPSLANTIY

v_gene: TRBV12-3/TRBV12-4
d_gene: TRBD1
j_gene: TRBJ1-6
CDR3aa: ASSRQGVESPLH

v_gene: TRBV4-1
d_gene: NA
j_gene: TRBJ1-3
CDR3aa: ASSPQGMGTIY

v_gene: TRBV4-3
d_gene: NA
j_gene: TRBJ1-6
CDR3aa: ASSQVADWNSPLH

v_gene: TRBV25-1
d_gene: NA
j_gene: TRBJ2-2
CDR3aa: ASSEKIGGAPNTGELF

v_gene: TRBV6-6
d_gene: TRBD2
j_gene: TRBJ2-3
CDR3aa: ASSYSRLAVTDTQY

v_gene: TRBV6-6
d_gene: NA
j_gene: TRBJ1-3
CDR3aa: ASSYPRGAGNTIY

v_gene: TRBV12-5
d_gene: TRBD1
j_gene: TRBJ2-7
CDR3aa: ASGLPTGKSY

v_gene: TRBV5-1
d_gene: NA
j_gene: TRBJ2-7
CDR3aa: ASSLDVRSLYEQY

v_gene: TRBV29-1
d_gene: NA
j_gene: TRBJ1-1
CDR3aa: SVDSFLNTEAF

v_gene: TRBV7-2
d_gene: NA
j_gene: TRBJ2-6
CDR3aa: ASSLASGSGANVLT

v_gene: TRBV29-1
d_gene: NA
j_gene: TRBJ2-3
CDR3aa: SVDGPLEGPADTQY

v_gene: TRBV4-3
d_gene: NA
j_gene: TRBJ2-3
CDR3aa: ASSQGRSRQY

v_gene: TRBV4-1
d_gene: NA
j_gene: TRBJ2-7
CDR3aa: ASSQISSSYEQY

v_gene: TRBV7-3
d_gene: NA
j_gene: TRBJ1-6
CDR3aa: ASGYMGDSPLH

v_gene: TRBV5-1
d_gene: NA
j_gene: TRBJ2-7
CDR3aa: ASSSTVGDEQY

v_gene: TRBV20-1
d_gene: NA
j_gene: TRBJ2-7
CDR3aa: SARKQDYEQY

v_gene: TRBV3-1
d_gene: NA
j_gene: TRBJ1-5
CDR3aa: ASSQELDQPQH

v_gene: TRBV20-1
d_gene: NA
j_gene: TRBJ2-3
CDR3aa: SARDSPASWDTQY

v_gene: TRBV7-3
d_gene: NA
j_gene: TRBJ2-3
CDR3aa: ASSPQGRSSTDTQY

v_gene: TRBV7-9
d_gene: TRBD1
j_gene: TRBJ1-5
CDR3aa: ASSQTDRGVQPQH

v_gene: TRBV29-1
d_gene: TRBD2
j_gene: TRBJ2-7
CDR3aa: SVASGAGEQY

v_gene: TRBV29-1
d_gene: NA
j_gene: TRBJ1-1
CDR3aa: SVEGGSANTEAF